The following is a TCR beta chain sequence with its context. Its antigen is undetermined. This entry comes from a study of OX40 agonist ivuxolimab in advanced cancers. Study-level findings and limits: Expanded peripheral T cell antigen specificity was not determined. Low clonal expansion, among the lowest seen, marked partial responders at 0.1-3.0 mg/kg. On average, a greater number of expanded clones characterised CD8+ T cells relative to CD4+.

CDR3 length equals 16 residues. Germline lookup yields CDR1 LNHDA and CDR2 SQIVND (reference sequence). V shed 11 bases, J shed 6 bases, and the junction held 15 bases outside the gene matches. Only in-frame clones appear in the TCRdb table, and some are missing; sequencing was by immunoSEQ multiplex PCR. The sample holds about 35,000 clones, about 83% seen once. The chain has TRBV19 and TRBJ2-1, with 11 bases matching TRBD2. The source of this sequence is an adult with an advanced solid tumor such as melanoma, head and neck, liver or kidney cancer. The sample was CD4+ or CD8+ T cells sorted from blood, taken in a trial of the OX40 agonist ivuxolimab. This CDR3 is CACKGQLAGVSNEQFF. CDR3 nucleotides: TGTGCCTGCAAGGGCCAACTAGCGGGAGTTAGCAATGAGCAGTTCTTC.